The entry that follows covers one T cell receptor (beta chain) sequence. CDR1 and CDR2 from the germline V gene are SGHVS and FNYEAQ. V lost 0 bases, J lost 0 bases, and 9 bases lay in between. The CDR3 length is 16 residues. This sample was taken from a study of blood T cell repertoires in COVID-19. The table came from immunoSEQ multiplex PCR; TCRdb's copy has only in-frame clones and leaves some out. The data hold 200,000 to 300,000 clones, with around 90% observed a single time. The TCR comes from a woman aged 55-75 years with COVID-19, enrolled during active disease. This rearrangement joins TRBV7-6 to TRBJ1-3; the D is unclear. What was sequenced was peripheral blood. DNA of the CDR3: TGTGCCAGCAGCTTAGCCCGGCCGGGCTCTGGAAACACCATATATTTT. Translating it yields CASSLARPGSGNTIYF. Combining the CDR3 with reference TRBV7-6 and TRBJ1-3 gives the whole variable domain GAGVSQSPRYKVTKRGQDVALRCDPISGHVSLYWYRQALGQGPEFLTYFNYEAQQDKSGLPNDRFSAERPEGSISTLTIQRTEQRDSAMYRCASSLARPGSGNTIYFGEGSWLTVV.